The source of this TCR beta chain is a study of T cell repertoires in ileal Crohn's disease. The protocol was immunoSEQ multiplex PCR, while the TCRdb copy is restricted to in-frame clones and leaves out a portion. The sample carries 2,000 to 2,500 clones, about 92% recorded once. The time point: inflamed ileum from the surgical specimen. About this clone itself: The final CDR3 position lacks the conserved phenylalanine or tryptophan, pointing to a likely read error. No DNA is shown, since the ends of the CDR3 on it are uncertain; the CDR3 is the one TCRdb lists.

The TCR sequence derives from an adult with Crohn's disease. Sequencing was carried out using ileal tissue.

The CDR3 reads CASSQNGPEGLL. The chain employs TRBV23-1 and TRBJ2-7; the table's TRBD2 call for D was not verified on the DNA. TRBV23-1 is filed as an ORF, its function uncertain. The CDR3 length is 12 residues, termini included.